This T cell receptor beta chain originates from a study of blood T cell repertoires in COVID-19. In the study overall: COVID-19 samples collected from the United States, Italy and Spain covered acute and convalescent phases. The analysed material was cDNA or gDNA that came from T cells, B-cell-depleted T cells, or PBMCs.

Authors' processing steps: Amplification of reference gene primers provided the estimated nucleated cell counts. Some clones are missing from TCRdb's copy, which holds only in-frame ones; the method was immunoSEQ multiplex PCR. The DNA gave D and trimming, while V, J and clone size come from that table. The sample includes around 170,000 clones, about four fifths seen only once; the top ten take 13%. Germline assignment: CDR1 KGHSH and CDR2 LQKENI. CDR3 size: 14 residues. V trimming: 3 bases; J trimming: 8 bases; junction bases outside the gene matches: 7. This sequence originates from a man aged 65 to 85 who had recovered from COVID-19. Specimen: peripheral blood. The V gene is TRBV18, the J gene TRBJ2-1, with 7 bases lining up with TRBD2. CDR3 sequence reads: CASSPRTRTDEQFF. CDR3 in DNA: TGTGCCAGCTCACCCCGGACTAGAACCGATGAGCAGTTCTTC.